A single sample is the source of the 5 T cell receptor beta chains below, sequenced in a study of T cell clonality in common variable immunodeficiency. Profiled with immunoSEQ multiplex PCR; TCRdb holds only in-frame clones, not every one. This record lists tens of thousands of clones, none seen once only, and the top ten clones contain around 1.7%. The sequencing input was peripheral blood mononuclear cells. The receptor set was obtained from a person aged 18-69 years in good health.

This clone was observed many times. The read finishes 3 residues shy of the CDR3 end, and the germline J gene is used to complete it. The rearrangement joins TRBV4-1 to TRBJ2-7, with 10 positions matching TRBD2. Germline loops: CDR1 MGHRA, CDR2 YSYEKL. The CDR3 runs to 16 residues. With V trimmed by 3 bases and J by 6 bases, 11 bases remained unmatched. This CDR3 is CASSHLTSGKGSEQYF. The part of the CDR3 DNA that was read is TGCGCCAGCAGCCATCTTACTAGCGGGAAGGGTAGCGAG.

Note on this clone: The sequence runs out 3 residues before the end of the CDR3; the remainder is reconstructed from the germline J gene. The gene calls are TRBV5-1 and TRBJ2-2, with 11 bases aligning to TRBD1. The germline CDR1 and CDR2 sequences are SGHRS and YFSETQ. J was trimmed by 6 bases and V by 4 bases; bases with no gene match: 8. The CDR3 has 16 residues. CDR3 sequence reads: CASSDGTGGLSGELFF. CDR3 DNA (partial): TGCGCCAGCAGCGATGGGACAGGGGGGCTGTCCGGGGAG. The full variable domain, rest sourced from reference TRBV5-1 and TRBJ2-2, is KAGVTQTPRYLIKTRGQQVTLSCSPISGHRSVSWYQQTPGQGLQFLFEYFSETQRNKGNFPGRFSGRQFSNSRSEMNVSTLELGDSALYLCASSDGTGGLSGELFFGEGSRLTVL.

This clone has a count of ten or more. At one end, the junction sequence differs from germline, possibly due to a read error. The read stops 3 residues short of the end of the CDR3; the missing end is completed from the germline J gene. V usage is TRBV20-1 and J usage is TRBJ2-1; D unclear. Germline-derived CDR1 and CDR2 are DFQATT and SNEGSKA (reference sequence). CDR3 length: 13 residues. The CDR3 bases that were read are TGCAGTGCAAGAGGTCCACGGTACAATGAG. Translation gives CSARGPRYNE. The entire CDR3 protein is CSARGPRYNEQFF.

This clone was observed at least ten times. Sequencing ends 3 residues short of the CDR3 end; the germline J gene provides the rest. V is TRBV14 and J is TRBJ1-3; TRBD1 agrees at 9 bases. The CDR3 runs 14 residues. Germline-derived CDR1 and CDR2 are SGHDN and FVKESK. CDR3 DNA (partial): TGTGCCAGCGGAACAGGGGGCTGGGAGACGGAC. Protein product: CASGTGGWETD. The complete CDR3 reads CASGTGGWETDIYF.

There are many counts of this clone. CDR3 DNA, as far as it was read: TGCGCCAGCAGCTTGGTCGGGACAGGGGATGAAAAA. This gives the protein CASSLVGTGDEK. The whole CDR3 sequence reads CASSLVGTGDEKLFF. The gene calls are TRBV5-1 and TRBJ1-4; 10 positions agree with TRBD1. The CDR3 end falls 3 residues outside the read, so it is completed with the germline J gene. The CDR3 runs to 15 residues. J gave up 6 bases and V 0 bases, and 2 bases lay outside the gene matches. The germline CDR1 and CDR2 sequences are SGHRS and YFSETQ.